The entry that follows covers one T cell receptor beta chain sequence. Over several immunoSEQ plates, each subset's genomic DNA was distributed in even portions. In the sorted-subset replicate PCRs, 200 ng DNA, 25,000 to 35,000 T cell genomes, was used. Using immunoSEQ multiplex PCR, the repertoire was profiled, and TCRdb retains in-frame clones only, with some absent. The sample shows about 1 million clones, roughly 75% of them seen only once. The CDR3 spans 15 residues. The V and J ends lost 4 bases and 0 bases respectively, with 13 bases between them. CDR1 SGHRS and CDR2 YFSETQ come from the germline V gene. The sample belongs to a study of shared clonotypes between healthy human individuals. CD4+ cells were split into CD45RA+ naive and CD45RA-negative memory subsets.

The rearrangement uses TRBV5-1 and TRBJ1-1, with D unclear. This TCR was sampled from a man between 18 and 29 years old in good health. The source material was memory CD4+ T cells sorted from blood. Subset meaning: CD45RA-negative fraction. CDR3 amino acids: CASSPGLVLNTEAFF. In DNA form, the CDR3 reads TGCGCCAGCAGCCCCGGTCTTGTCCTGAACACTGAAGCTTTCTTT.